The source of this T cell receptor beta chain is a study of blood T cell repertoires in COVID-19. Turning to the study itself: Sources were T cells, B-cell-depleted T cells, or PBMCs; the material itself was cDNA or gDNA.

This CDR3 contains 17 residues. The ends lost 3 bases at V and 5 bases at J; junction bases unmatched: 10. CDR1 is SQVTM and CDR2 is ANQGSEA in the germline V gene. This table comes from immunoSEQ multiplex PCR, and its TCRdb copy is limited to in-frame clones, with some not included. The data contain 310,000 or so clones, about nine tenths of them singletons. A few counts support this clone. The chain recombines TRBV29-1 with TRBJ2-5; 15 nucleotides line up with TRBD2. The TCR was taken from a woman aged 18-35 years who had recovered from COVID-19. Sample: PBMCs or T cells enriched from blood (not recorded which). In DNA, the CDR3 is TGCAGCGTTGAGGCTATAGGACTAGCGGGGGGGTTTGAGACCCAGTACTTC. It is translated as CSVEAIGLAGGFETQYF.